This T cell receptor (beta chain) was recovered during a study of Ad26.COV2.S vaccination and SARS-CoV-2 variants. Study background: Into the muscle, Ad26.COV2.S was dosed once or twice, 56 days apart.

Sequenced by immunoSEQ multiplex PCR; TCRdb stores in-frame clones only, minus some. This sample has about 480,000 clones, with 70% to 90% found just once. Study-wide results and limits: In vaccinated individuals, spike-specific CD8+ and CD4+ T cell responses reportedly displayed substantial breadth.

This sample's treatment: 15 to 20 received Ad26.COV2.S at low or high dose, single or two shots; about 5 received placebo; per-sample allocation not given. The study sampled participants on day 63 after the first vaccine or placebo injection. The study used a vaccine consisting of an Ad26 vector that expressed Wuhan-strain SARS-CoV-2 spike. This clone was counted once. Antigen specificity is unknown. Trimming removed 5 bases from V and 0 bases from J, with 12 bases in between. Germline V gene data show CDR1 as SGHNT and CDR2 as YENEEA. This CDR3 has 15 amino acids. The V and J genes are TRBV11-3 and TRBJ2-3; no reliable D call. The sample in question was peripheral blood, obtained in a trial of Ad26.COV2.S vaccine versus placebo. The source of this sequence is a person aged 18-60 years who received the Ad26.COV2.S COVID-19 vaccine or a placebo. CDR3 nucleotide sequence: TGTGCCAGCAGCAGAGAAGGCGGTAGCACAGATACGCAGTATTTT. Amino acid sequence: CASSREGGSTDTQYF.